This entry concerns a single T cell receptor beta chain. Its antigen is not identified. The data belong to a study of T cell responses to AZD1222 COVID-19 vaccine. General study points: Spike as a whole was targeted by vaccine-associated CD4 TCRs, dominant at 160-218 and 743-854. It should be noted that donors were predominantly white British and more often female, and clonal diversity was possibly underestimated.

Clones were sequenced by immunoSEQ multiplex PCR, and TCRdb holds only the in-frame ones, with some missing. The sample yields around 270,000 clones, 90% to 95% seen once. Trimming took off 5 bases at V and 7 bases at J, with 18 bases between the two ends. The CDR3 covers 15 residues. Germline V lookup: CDR1 MNHEY, CDR2 SMNVEV (reference sequence). The chain employs TRBV27 and TRBJ2-1; either TRBD1 or TRBD2 may fit D (5 bases each). This sequence was found in an adult who received the AZD1222 COVID-19 vaccine. The sequences come from peripheral blood, collected 28 days after the second AZD1222 dose. The CDR3 is CASSPLGAGRNEQFF. Here the CDR3 DNA reads TGTGCCAGCAGTCCCCTCGGGGCTGGACGAAATGAGCAGTTCTTC.